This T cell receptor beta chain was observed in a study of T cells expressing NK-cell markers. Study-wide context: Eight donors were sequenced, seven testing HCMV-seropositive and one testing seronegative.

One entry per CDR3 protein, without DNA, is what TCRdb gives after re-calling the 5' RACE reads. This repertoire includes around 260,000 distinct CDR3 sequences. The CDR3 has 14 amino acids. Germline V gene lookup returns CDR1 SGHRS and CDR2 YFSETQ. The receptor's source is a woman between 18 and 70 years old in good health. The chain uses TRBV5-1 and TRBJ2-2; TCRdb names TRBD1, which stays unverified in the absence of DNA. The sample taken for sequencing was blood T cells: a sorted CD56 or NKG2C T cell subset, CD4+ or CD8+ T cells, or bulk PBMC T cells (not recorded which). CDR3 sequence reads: CASSEGDSTGELFF. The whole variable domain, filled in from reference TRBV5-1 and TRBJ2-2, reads KAGVTQTPRYLIKTRGQQVTLSCSPISGHRSVSWYQQTPGQGLQFLFEYFSETQRNKGNFPGRFSGRQFSNSRSEMNVSTLELGDSALYLCASSEGDSTGELFFGEGSRLTVL.